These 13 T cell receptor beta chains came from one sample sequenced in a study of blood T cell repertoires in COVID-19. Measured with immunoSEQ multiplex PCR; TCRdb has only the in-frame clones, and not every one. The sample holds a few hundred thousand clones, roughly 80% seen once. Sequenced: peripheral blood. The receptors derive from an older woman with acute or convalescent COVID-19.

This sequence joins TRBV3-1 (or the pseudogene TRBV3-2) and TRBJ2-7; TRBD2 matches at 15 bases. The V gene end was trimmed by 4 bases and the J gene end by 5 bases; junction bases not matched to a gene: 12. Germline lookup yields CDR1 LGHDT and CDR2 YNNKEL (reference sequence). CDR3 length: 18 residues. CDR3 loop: CASSPRTSGGARLNEQYF. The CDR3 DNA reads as TGTGCCAGCAGCCCCAGGACTAGCGGGGGGGCTAGGCTGAACGAGCAGTACTTC.

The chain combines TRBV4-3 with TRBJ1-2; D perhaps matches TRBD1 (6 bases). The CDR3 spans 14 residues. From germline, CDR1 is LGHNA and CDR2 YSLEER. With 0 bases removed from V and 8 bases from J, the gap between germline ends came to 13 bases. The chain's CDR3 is CASSQEQGPVGYTF. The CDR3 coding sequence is TGCGCCAGCAGCCAAGAACAGGGACCCGTCGGCTACACCTTC.

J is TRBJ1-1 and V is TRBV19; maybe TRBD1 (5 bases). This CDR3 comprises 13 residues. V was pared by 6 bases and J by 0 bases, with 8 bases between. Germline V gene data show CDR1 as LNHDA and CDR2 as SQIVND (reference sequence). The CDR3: CASRRGMNTEAFF. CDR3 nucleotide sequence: TGTGCCAGTAGGCGGGGCATGAACACTGAAGCTTTCTTT.

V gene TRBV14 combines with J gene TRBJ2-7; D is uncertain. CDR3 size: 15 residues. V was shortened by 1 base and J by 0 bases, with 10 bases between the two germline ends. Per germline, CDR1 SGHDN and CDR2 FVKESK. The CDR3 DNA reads TGTGCCAGCAGCCAAGTTGGGCTGAGCTCCTACGAGCAGTACGTC. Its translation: CASSQVGLSSYEQYV.

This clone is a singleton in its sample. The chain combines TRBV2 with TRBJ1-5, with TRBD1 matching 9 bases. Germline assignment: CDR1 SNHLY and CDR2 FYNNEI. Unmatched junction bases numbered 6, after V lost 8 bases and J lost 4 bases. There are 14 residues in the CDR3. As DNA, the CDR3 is TGTGCCAGCGGGACAGGGAATGAAAATCAGCCCCAGCATTTT. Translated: CASGTGNENQPQHF.

The CDR3 protein is CASSVDYGAVYEQYF. The CDR3 DNA is TGTGCCAGCAGCGTAGACTATGGGGCAGTGTACGAGCAGTACTTC. The J gene is TRBJ2-7, the V gene TRBV9; TRBD1 is a possible D gene (5 bases). The V gene lost 0 bases and the J gene lost 4 bases, with 14 bases spanning the gap. The CDR3 is 15 residues long. Looked up from germline, CDR1 is SGDLS and CDR2 is YYNGEE.

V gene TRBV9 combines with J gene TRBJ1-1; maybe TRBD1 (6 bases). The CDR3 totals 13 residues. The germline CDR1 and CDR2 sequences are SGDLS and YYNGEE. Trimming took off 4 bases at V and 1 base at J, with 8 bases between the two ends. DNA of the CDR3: TGTGCCAGCAGCCTGACAGGGAACACTGAAGCTTTCTTT. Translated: CASSLTGNTEAFF.

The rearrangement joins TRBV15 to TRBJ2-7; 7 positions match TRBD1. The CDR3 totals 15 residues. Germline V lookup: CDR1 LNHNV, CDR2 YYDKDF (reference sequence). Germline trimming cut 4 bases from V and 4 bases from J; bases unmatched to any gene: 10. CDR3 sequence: CATSKGATGDYEQYV. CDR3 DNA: TGTGCCACCAGCAAGGGGGCGACAGGCGATTACGAGCAGTACGTC.

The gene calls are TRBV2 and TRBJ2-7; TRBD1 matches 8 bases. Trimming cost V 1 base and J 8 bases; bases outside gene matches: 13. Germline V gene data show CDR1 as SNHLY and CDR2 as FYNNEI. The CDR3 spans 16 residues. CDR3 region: CASSEEWTGTGNKQYF. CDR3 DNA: TGTGCCAGCAGTGAAGAATGGACCGGGACAGGAAACAAGCAGTACTTC.

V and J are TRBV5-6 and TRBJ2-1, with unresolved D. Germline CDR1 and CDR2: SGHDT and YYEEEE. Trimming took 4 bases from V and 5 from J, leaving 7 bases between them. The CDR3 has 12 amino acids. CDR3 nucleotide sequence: TGTGCCAGCAGCCACGACAACAATGAGCAGTTCTTC. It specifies CASSHDNNEQFF.

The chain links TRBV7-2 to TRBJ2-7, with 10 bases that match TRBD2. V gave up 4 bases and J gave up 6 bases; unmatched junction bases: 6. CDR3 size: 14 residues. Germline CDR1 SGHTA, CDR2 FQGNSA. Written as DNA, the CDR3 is TGTGCCAGCAGCTCCGGGACTAGCGCTCCCGAGCAGTACTTC. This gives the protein CASSSGTSAPEQYF.

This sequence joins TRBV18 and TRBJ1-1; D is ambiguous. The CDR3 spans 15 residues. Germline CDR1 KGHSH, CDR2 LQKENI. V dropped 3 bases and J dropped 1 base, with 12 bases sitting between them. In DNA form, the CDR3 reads TGTGCCAGCTCACCGGGTGGCAGACAGAACACTGAAGCTTTCTTT. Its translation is CASSPGGRQNTEAFF.

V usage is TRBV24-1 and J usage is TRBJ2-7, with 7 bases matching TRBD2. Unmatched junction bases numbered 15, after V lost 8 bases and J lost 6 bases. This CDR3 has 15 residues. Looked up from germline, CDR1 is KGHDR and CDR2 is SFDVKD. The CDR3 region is CATTPGGRRLSEQYF. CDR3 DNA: TGTGCCACCACCCCGGGAGGCCGCCGGTTAAGCGAGCAGTACTTC.